This TCR beta chain was sequenced during a study of control samples from healthy donors and cancer patients. Measured with immunoSEQ multiplex PCR; TCRdb has only the in-frame clones, and not every one. Among about 90,000 clones listed, approximately 90% were seen once. Germline CDR1 is SGHTA and CDR2 is FQGTGA. Trimming pared 0 bases from V and 5 bases from J, leaving 5 bases between. The CDR3 length is 13 residues. The receptor's source is a woman under 30 in good health. Specimen: blood. The chain joins TRBV7-3 to TRBJ1-5; no clear D gene. CDR3: CASSLTGDQPQHF. In DNA form, the CDR3 reads TGTGCCAGCAGCTTAACCGGGGATCAGCCCCAGCATTTT.